Described below is a single T cell receptor (beta chain) sequence and its context. This receptor's antigen is unknown. The sample holds no much larger clone one base away, and base qualities are not on file. TCR CDR3 regions were amplified from genomic DNA by multiplex PCR using the deep immunoSEQ assay. Genomic DNA extracted from each cell subset was distributed evenly over all wells of several immunoSEQ 96-well plates, and each plate served as one replicate. Each replicate PCR for sorted subsets received around 200 ng genomic DNA, equal to about 29,000 T cell genomes. Purified libraries were measured with a Qubit 3.0 fluorometer, size-checked on a Bioanalyzer 2100, and measured again with the KAPA Library Quantification kit. Every immunoSEQ 96-well plate was sequenced on a separate single-read 150-cycle Illumina NextSeq 550 flow cell. In the paper's pipeline: Because only junctional sequences without quality scores were contained in the immunoSEQ output, filtering matching that applied to full-length reads could not be performed. Sequences were annotated with PyIR, a Python wrapper for IgBLAST v1.9, and V/J genes and CDR3 were assigned using IMGT germline references. Reads were removed for weak V/J assignments (E-value above 1e-6), missing CDR3, stop codons, out-of-frame junctions, or ambiguous translated residues. V3J clonotypes were defined as sequences sharing the same inferred V gene, J gene, and CDR3 amino acid sequence. To compute the percentage overlap between repertoires, the number of shared unique clonotypes was divided by the size of the smaller repertoire. Three approaches were used to assess repertoire richness: RTK rarefaction, the Chao1 estimator, and Recon v2.1 estimates of unobserved clonotypes. For all TCRbeta clonotypes obtained by the gDNA method from several donors, generation probabilities were computed with OLGA. TCRdb holds this immuneACCESS table with in-frame rearrangements only. Some clones are missing; in checked studies, unresolved V genes explain under half, and the rest has no known cause. The V and J calls and clone size come from that table; D and trimming were worked out from the DNA. Present in this sample are some 2,000,000 clones, under 97% of which were seen just once. The top ten clones comprise more than 0.1% of the sample.

The sample belongs to a study of shared clonotypes between healthy human individuals (dated by TCRdb to about 2020). Notes on the research overall: The cohort included a few men and a couple of women between 18 and 49 years of age. Per donor, leukapheresis produced somewhere between about 0.85 and 10 billion PBMCs. Libraries were prepared and TCR repertoires were sequenced by different laboratories using diverse techniques, in order to increase sequencing depth and limit assay-specific biases. To estimate repertoire size and how much clonotype sharing occurs between individuals, the study deeply sequenced the blood TCR repertoires of five or six healthy adults. For each donor, CD4 naive and CD4 memory were each given three plates, CD8 naive was given two plates, and CD8 memory was given one plate. Points the paper makes about the study in general: When a few donors were compared, the shared fraction of clonotypes was about 5% for naive CD4, 3% to 4% for naive CD8, more than 2% for memory CD4, and 0.4% for memory CD8. Pairwise subsampling indicated that sequencing depth was expected to affect the degree of clonotype sharing among donors. Sampling was restricted to blood, and TCR repertoires in tissue are likely to differ from TCR repertoires in blood. The genetic and exposure-history diversity represented was limited by the small number of donors. Rarefaction of sorted-subset datasets indicated incomplete sequencing despite the large sequencing depth. Naive subsets generally had larger estimated clonotype richness than memory subsets. Compared with non-shared clonotypes, the clonotypes found in all four sorted-subset donors had higher generation probabilities.

The CDR3 runs 12 amino acids, cysteine and phenylalanine included. The read is trimmed to its CDR3 DNA, 36 bases read in frame from base 1. At the junction V is shortened by 6 bases and J by 6 bases, with 6 bases in between. As encoded in the germline V gene, CDR1 is MNHEY while CDR2 is SVGAGI. The donors were healthy, HIV-negative adults with no recently reported acute infections or vaccinations. All donors were Caucasian adults living in Nashville, Tennessee, USA. CD4+ T cells were enriched through magnetic negative selection, after which naive cells were positively selected on CD45RA and the remaining negative fraction served as the memory subset. After blood collection by leukapheresis, PBMCs were isolated using Ficoll-Histopaque density gradient centrifugation and then cryopreserved in the vapor phase of liquid nitrogen. Analytical flow cytometry was used to check the purity and quantity of every magnetically sorted T cell population. Genomic DNA was isolated from each sorted fraction and quantified by UV absorbance on a Nanodrop 2000c.

This receptor chain uses TRBV6-5 and TRBJ1-6, with the D gene too uncertain to name. The material sequenced was naive CD4+ T cells sorted from blood. The cell subset or site tag for this specimen amounts to: CD45RA+ positively selected. The origin of this receptor is a man between 18 and 35 years old in good health. The CDR3 protein is CASSRGNSPLHF. The DNA sequence reads TGTGCCAGCAGCCGGGGTAATTCACCCCTCCACTTT.